The source of this TCR beta chain is a study of human T cells and chemical hapten exposure. Time point noted: pre-sensitization, week 0. Treatment indicated: therapeutic diphenylcyclopropenone sensitization with weekly scalp DPC. At every patch-test visit, blood was drawn before the patch test was applied. CDR1 SGHTA and CDR2 FQGNSA come from the germline V gene. The CDR3 sequence is 15 residues long. V was trimmed by 4 bases and J by 2 bases, leaving 12 bases between them. TCRdb called the RACE reads again in MiXCR, with one record for every CDR3 protein. The sample has about 270,000 distinct CDR3 sequences, around 7.7% seen once. Study findings and constraints: Expanded TCR counts at PT1 went up together with patch test score, a positive correlation.

This clonotype was seen many times. Its antigen is as yet unknown. The chain carries TRBV7-2 and TRBJ1-5, with D perhaps TRBD1 (6 bases). The receptor comes from a man between 18 and 29 years old with alopecia areata. Some clones in this sample may be carry-over from other donors' samples. The sample was whole blood, taken in connection with sensitization to the hapten diphenylcyclopropenone (DPC). CDR3 amino acids: CASSSPGAGNQPQHF. In nucleotides, the CDR3 is TGTGCCAGCAGCTCTCCGGGGGCGGGCAATCAGCCCCAGCATTTT.